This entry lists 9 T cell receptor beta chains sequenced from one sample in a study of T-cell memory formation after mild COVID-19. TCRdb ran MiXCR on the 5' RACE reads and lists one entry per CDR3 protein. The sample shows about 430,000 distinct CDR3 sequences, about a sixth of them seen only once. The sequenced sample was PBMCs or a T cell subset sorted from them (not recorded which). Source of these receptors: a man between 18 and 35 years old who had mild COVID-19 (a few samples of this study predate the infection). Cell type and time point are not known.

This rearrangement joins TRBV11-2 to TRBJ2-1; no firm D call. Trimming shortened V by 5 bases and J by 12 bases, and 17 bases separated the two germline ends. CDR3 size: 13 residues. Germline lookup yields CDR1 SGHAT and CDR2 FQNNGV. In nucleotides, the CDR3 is TGTGCCAGCAGCCCCCACCCGGCTCAAGGGCAGTTCTTC. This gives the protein CASSPHPAQGQFF.

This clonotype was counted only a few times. The CDR3 loop reads CASSQVEQGTNYEQYF. DNA of the CDR3: TGTGCCAGCAGCCAAGTAGAACAGGGCACGAACTACGAGCAGTACTTC. V gene TRBV4-2 combines with J gene TRBJ2-7; possibly TRBD1 for D (6 bases). The V end lost 1 base, the J end lost 3 bases, and 16 bases lay between the germline ends. The CDR3 has 16 amino acids. The germline V gene has CDR1 LGHNA and CDR2 YNFKEQ.

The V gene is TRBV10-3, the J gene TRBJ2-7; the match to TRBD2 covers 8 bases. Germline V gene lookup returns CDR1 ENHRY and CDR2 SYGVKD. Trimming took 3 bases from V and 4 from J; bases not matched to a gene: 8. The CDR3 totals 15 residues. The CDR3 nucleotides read TGTGCCATCAGTGAACAGGCGGGGGGCCCTTACGAGCAGTACTTC. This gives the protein CAISEQAGGPYEQYF.

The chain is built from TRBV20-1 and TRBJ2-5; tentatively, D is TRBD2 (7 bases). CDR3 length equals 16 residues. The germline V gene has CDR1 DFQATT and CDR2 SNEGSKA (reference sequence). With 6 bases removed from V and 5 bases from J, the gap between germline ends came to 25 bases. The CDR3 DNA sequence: TGCAGTGCCCATAAGGGGGGGATCTTAGAGTGGGAGACCCAGTACTTC. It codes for CSAHKGGILEWETQYF.

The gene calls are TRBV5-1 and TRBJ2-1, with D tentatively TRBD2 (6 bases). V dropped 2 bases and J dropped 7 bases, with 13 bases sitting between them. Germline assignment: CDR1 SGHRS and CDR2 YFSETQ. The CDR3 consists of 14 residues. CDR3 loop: CASSLKAGLNEQFF. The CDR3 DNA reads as TGCGCCAGCAGCTTAAAGGCGGGGCTTAATGAGCAGTTCTTC.

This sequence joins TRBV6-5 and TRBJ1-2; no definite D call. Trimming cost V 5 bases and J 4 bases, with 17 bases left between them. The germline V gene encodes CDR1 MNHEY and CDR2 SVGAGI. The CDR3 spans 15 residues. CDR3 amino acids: CASSPSQTVTYGYTF. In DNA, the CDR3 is TGTGCCAGCAGTCCCTCCCAAACAGTCACCTATGGCTACACCTTC.

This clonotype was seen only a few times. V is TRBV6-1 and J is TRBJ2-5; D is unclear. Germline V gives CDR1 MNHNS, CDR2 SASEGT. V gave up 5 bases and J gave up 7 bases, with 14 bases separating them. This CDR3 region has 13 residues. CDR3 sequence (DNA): TGTGCCAGCAGTAACACGGCCATGGGGACCCAGTACTTC. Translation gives CASSNTAMGTQYF.

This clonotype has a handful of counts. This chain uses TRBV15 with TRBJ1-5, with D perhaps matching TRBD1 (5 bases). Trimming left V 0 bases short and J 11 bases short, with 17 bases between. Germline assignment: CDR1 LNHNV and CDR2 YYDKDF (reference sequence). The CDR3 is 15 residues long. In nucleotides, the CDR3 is TGTGCCACCAGCAGAGATAGGGACGAGGCGACGGCCCAGCATTTT. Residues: CATSRDRDEATAQHF.

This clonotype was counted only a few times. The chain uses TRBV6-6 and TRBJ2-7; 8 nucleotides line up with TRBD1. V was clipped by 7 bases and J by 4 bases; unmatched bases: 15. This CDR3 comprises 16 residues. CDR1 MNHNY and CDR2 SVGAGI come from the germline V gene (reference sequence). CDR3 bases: TGTGCCAGCACTAAAGGGTCCGATCAGGGGGCTTACGAGCAGTACGTC. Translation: CASTKGSDQGAYEQYV.